This is a list of T cell receptor beta chains from one sample in a study of blood T cell repertoires in COVID-19. The data were produced by immunoSEQ multiplex PCR, yet TCRdb's version contains in-frame clones alone and is incomplete. The sample holds under 150,000 clones, 84% seen once. The sequencing sample was made of peripheral blood. The receptors stem from a woman aged 55 to 70 with acute or convalescent COVID-19. Each CDR3 is given with its conserved first and last residue. The D gene is left open where the match is weak. Expanded clones are given a class, and other clones once, few, many or no size at all.

size: NA
J: TRBJ2-4
V: TRBV28
length: 13
D: TRBD1
DNA: TGTGCCAGCAGCACAGGGGGAGGAAACATTCAGTACTTC
CDR3: CASSTGGGNIQYF

size: NA
J: TRBJ1-2
V: TRBV28
length: 19
D: TRBD1
DNA: TGTGCCAGCCATACCGACCCGCGACAGGGGAGGCGGAAATGGCATGGCTACACCTTC
CDR3: CASHTDPRQGRRKWHGYTF

size: NA
J: TRBJ1-5
V: TRBV2
length: 14
D: NA
DNA: TGTGCCAGCAGTGACGGCAGGTCAGGTCAGCCCCAGCATTTT
CDR3: CASSDGRSGQPQHF

size: NA
J: TRBJ2-5
V: TRBV28
length: 14
D: NA
DNA: TGTGCCAGCAACGGAGGAAGTTGGACAGAGACCCAGTACTTC
CDR3: CASNGGSWTETQYF

size: NA
J: TRBJ2-1
V: TRBV10-3
length: 13
D: NA
DNA: TGTGCCATCACCGGACAGCGTGGGAATGAGCAGTTCTTC
CDR3: CAITGQRGNEQFF

size: NA
J: TRBJ1-1
V: TRBV5-4
length: 12
D: NA
DNA: TGTGCCAGCAGCCAATGGAACACTGAAGCTTTCTTT
CDR3: CASSQWNTEAFF

size: NA
J: TRBJ1-5
V: TRBV24-1
length: 14
D: NA
DNA: TGTGCCACCAGTGAACCTGGGGGGAGTCAGCCCCAGCATTTT
CDR3: CATSEPGGSQPQHF

size: NA
J: TRBJ1-6
V: TRBV10-2
length: 14
D: NA
DNA: TGCGCCAGCAGCCCAGACAGCTATAATTCACCCCTCCACTTT
CDR3: CASSPDSYNSPLHF

size: NA
J: TRBJ1-6
V: TRBV11-2
length: 15
D: TRBD1
DNA: TGTGCCAGCAGCTTAGGGGACAGGGATAATTCACCCCTCCACTTT
CDR3: CASSLGDRDNSPLHF

size: NA
J: TRBJ2-3
V: TRBV19
length: 14
D: NA
DNA: TGTGCCAGTAGACTAAAACCCAGCACAGATACGCAGTATTTT
CDR3: CASRLKPSTDTQYF

size: NA
J: TRBJ1-2
V: TRBV4-3
length: 13
D: NA
DNA: TGCGCCAGCAGTCGACAGGACCAAGAGCGCTACACCTTC
CDR3: CASSRQDQERYTF

size: NA
J: TRBJ1-4
V: TRBV19
length: 17
D: NA
DNA: TGTGCCAGTAGGTCAGACGGGATGCGGACAACTAATGAAAAACTGTTTTTT
CDR3: CASRSDGMRTTNEKLFF

size: NA
J: TRBJ2-1
V: TRBV11-2
length: 12
D: NA
DNA: TGTGCCAGCAGCTTACTGTACAATGAGCAGTTCTTC
CDR3: CASSLLYNEQFF

size: NA
J: TRBJ2-2
V: TRBV4-1
length: 15
D: NA
DNA: TGCGCCAGCAGCCTCCGGGACAAAGACACCGGGGAGCTGTTTTTT
CDR3: CASSLRDKDTGELFF

size: NA
J: TRBJ1-4
V: TRBV19
length: 11
D: NA
DNA: TGTGCCAGTAGTATAGCCGGGATACTGTTTTTT
CDR3: CASSIAGILFF

size: NA
J: TRBJ1-5
V: TRBV6-1
length: 14
D: NA
DNA: TGTGCCAGCAGTGAAGTTGGCAGAAATCAGCCCCAGCATTTT
CDR3: CASSEVGRNQPQHF

size: NA
J: TRBJ2-7
V: TRBV3-1/TRBV3-2
length: 15
D: TRBD1
DNA: TGTGCCAGCAGCCCCGCAGCGGGACAGGGGTACGAGCAGTACTTC
CDR3: CASSPAAGQGYEQYF

size: many
J: TRBJ1-2
V: TRBV3-1/TRBV3-2
length: 15
D: NA
DNA: TGTGCCAGCAGCCGCGGAACTCGGACAGTCTATGGCTACACCTTC
CDR3: CASSRGTRTVYGYTF

size: NA
J: TRBJ2-7
V: TRBV5-1
length: 16
D: TRBD2
DNA: TGCGCCAGCCGTACCACTGTAGCGGGAGCTACCTACGAGCAGTACTTC
CDR3: CASRTTVAGATYEQYF

size: few
J: TRBJ2-7
V: TRBV7-2
length: 13
D: TRBD2
DNA: TGTGCCAGCAGCTTAGCGCGGGAGGGGGTGCAGTACTTC
CDR3: CASSLAREGVQYF

size: NA
J: TRBJ2-1
V: TRBV7-3
length: 16
D: NA
DNA: TGTGCCAGCAGCTTGTCTCAGGGGGGCTCCTACAATGAGCAGTTCTTC
CDR3: CASSLSQGGSYNEQFF

size: NA
J: TRBJ1-4
V: TRBV28
length: 15
D: NA
DNA: TGTGCCAGCAGTTTATTGCAGGGAACGGGTGAAAAACTGTTTTTT
CDR3: CASSLLQGTGEKLFF

size: NA
J: TRBJ2-7
V: TRBV15
length: 14
D: TRBD1
DNA: TGTGCCACCAGCGAACAGGGGGTCGGGTACGAGCAGTACTTC
CDR3: CATSEQGVGYEQYF

size: NA
J: TRBJ1-2
V: TRBV5-1
length: 15
D: NA
DNA: TGCGCCAGCAGCTTGGACCCCGGAGGGAACTATGGCTACACCTTC
CDR3: CASSLDPGGNYGYTF

size: once
J: TRBJ1-3
V: TRBV5-4
length: 13
D: NA
DNA: TGTGCCAGCAGCTCCACTTCAAGAAACACCATATATTTT
CDR3: CASSSTSRNTIYF